This TCR beta chain appears in the sequencing data of a study of monozygotic twins with inflammatory bowel disease (dated by TCRdb to the late 2010s). In terms of the full investigation: The full study comprised around 28 monozygotic twin pairs: nine German pairs (four IBD-concordant, five IBD-discordant) and 19 IBD-discordant Danish pairs. The search for disease-associated traits relied mainly on comparing IBD patients with their genetically identical healthy co-twins within discordant pairs. Each individual had, on average, about 151 000 unique TCRalpha sequences and 181 000 unique TCRbeta sequences available for analysis.

On the study overall, not on this receptor specifically: Distinction between different T cell subtypes could not be achieved in the analysis. Measured by the inverse Simpson index, TCRbeta repertoire diversity was lower in IBD patients than in their healthy co-twins. Background noise and inter-individual variability may have been introduced into the repertoires by the differing immunosuppressive treatments among patients. IBD patients shared fewer clonotypes with other individuals than healthy twins did, most markedly in patients showing signs of disease activity. Repertoire similarity did not differ between concordant and discordant twins, possibly due to limited statistical power. The results gave no support for a single strong signal or clonotype linked to IBD.

Libraries were constructed by 5' RACE. Preparation of each TCR library used 3,000 to 3,500 ng of total RNA. For each sample, cDNA synthesis was carried out in eight separate reactions using SMARTScribe reverse transcriptase. During cDNA synthesis, template switching introduced unique molecular identifiers that contained a 6-nucleotide sample barcode. TCRalpha and TCRbeta cDNA was amplified in two nested PCRs of around 15 and 9 cycles, and bead purification was carried out after each PCR. Before amplification, the cDNA was both treated with uracil DNA-glycosylase and purified with the QIAquick PCR purification kit. The second PCR added Illumina TruSeq-compatible adapters along with sample-specific barcodes. TapeStation and Qubit were used to check library quality and concentration, and roughly 5 ng of each library went into the pool. Pooled libraries were sequenced on an Illumina HiSeq2500 single-index Rapid Run with 2 x 100 bp reads and custom sequencing primers. In the paper's pipeline: UMI-based consensus assembly with MiGEC version 1.2.6 was used to correct PCR and sequencing errors. V(D)J alignment, clonotype assembly and CDR3 extraction were performed with MiXCR version 2.1.1. Gene usage, clonotype sharing and MAIT/NKT TCR abundance were normalised by analysing the top 1000, 10 000 and 20 000 clonotypes per sample. Diversity was computed as the inverse Simpson index with the vegan R package after downsampling to 27 000 UMIs. Paired Mann-Whitney U tests were applied to discordant twin pairs, and Benjamini-Hochberg correction was used for multiple testing. TCRdb reprocessed the reads, so every CDR3 protein sequence counts as one entry and DNA is not shown. These V and J calls rely on TCRdb rather than the paper's analysis. This sample's records show about 350,000 distinct CDR3 sequences. The leading ten clones occupy roughly 2% of the sample.

From each donor, an approximately 2.5 ml peripheral blood sample was drawn into PAXgene tubes and stored at -80 degrees C. Total RNA was isolated from whole blood with the PAXgene blood miRNA kit on an automated QIAcube, without T cell sorting. Peripheral blood from monozygotic twin pairs who were concordant or discordant for inflammatory bowel disease underwent deep TCRalpha and TCRbeta repertoire profiling using unique molecular barcoding. Smoking habits were recorded for all twin pairs, and individuals were classified as current, former or never smokers. Points on this clonotype: Its antigen is unknown.

For CDR1 and CDR2, the germline V gene lists MNHEY and SVGAGI. The CDR3 runs 12 residues from the cysteine to the phenylalanine. The DNA sequence is not available. The sequenced sample was blood. This receptor chain uses TRBV6-5 and TRBJ2-5. The origin of this receptor is a human donor with ulcerative colitis or Crohn's disease, or a healthy co-twin of an affected twin (not recorded which). CDR3 reads: CASSNTQETQYF.